Below are 18 T cell receptor beta chains sequenced from a single sample in a study of T cells after yellow fever vaccination. Each CDR3 protein is one row after TCRdb ran MiXCR on the 5' RACE reads. The data contain roughly 500,000 distinct CDR3 sequences, 15% to 20% of them singletons. The specimen comprised PBMCs, sampled 15 days after the yellow fever booster vaccination. The receptors stem from a man aged 30 to 39 who received the YFV17D yellow fever vaccine.

This clonotype was seen a handful of times. This chain connects TRBV29-1 to TRBJ2-7, with 9 bases aligning to TRBD2. CDR3 length: 14 residues. Germline values: CDR1 SQVTM, CDR2 ANQGSEA. V dropped 6 bases and J dropped 1; count of bases not matched to a gene: 7. Here the CDR3 DNA reads TGCAGCGTCTGCGTAGCGGGAGCTTCCTACGAGCAGTACTTC. This encodes CSVCVAGASYEQYF.

The chain joins TRBV5-1 to TRBJ2-3; D might be TRBD1 (6 bases). The CDR3 is 18 amino acids. Germline V gene lookup returns CDR1 SGHRS and CDR2 YFSETQ. Trimming cost V 0 bases and J 2 bases, with 19 bases left between them. The CDR3 protein is CASSLVAGTFSYTDTQYF. The DNA for the CDR3 is TGCGCCAGCAGCTTGGTGGCCGGGACATTTTCCTACACAGATACGCAGTATTTT.

The CDR3 spells CASSLGLEAIEQYF. CDR3 in DNA: TGTGCCAGCAGCCTGGGACTAGAGGCCATCGAGCAGTACTTC. This chain uses TRBV7-2 with TRBJ2-7; 8 positions match TRBD2. Losses at the gene ends were 5 bases for V and 6 bases for J; bases not matched to a gene: 9. The CDR3 consists of 14 residues. Germline assignment: CDR1 SGHTA and CDR2 FQGNSA.

The rearrangement links TRBV5-1 to TRBJ2-1, with D unclear. Germline lookup yields CDR1 SGHRS and CDR2 YFSETQ. Between the trimmed V and J ends, which lost 4 bases and 0 bases, there was a span of 11 bases. The CDR3 runs to 15 residues. The CDR3 loop is CASSKIESSYNEQFF. Here the CDR3 DNA reads TGCGCCAGCAGCAAAATCGAGAGCTCCTACAATGAGCAGTTCTTC.

This clonotype was seen a few times. This chain uses TRBV28 with TRBJ2-2, with TRBD1 identical over 7 bases. Germline values: CDR1 MDHEN, CDR2 SYDVKM. CDR3 length: 15 residues. V dropped 8 bases and J dropped 10; count of bases not matched to a gene: 16. The chain's CDR3 is CASRPTGNGIEELFF. In nucleotides, the CDR3 is TGTGCCAGCCGACCGACAGGGAACGGGATCGAGGAGCTGTTTTTT.

The gene calls are TRBV10-3 and TRBJ2-7; D is unresolved. Trimming stripped 7 bases from V and 3 bases from J, with 13 bases between. Germline-derived CDR1 and CDR2 are ENHRY and SYGVKD. The CDR3 is 13 residues long. This CDR3 reads CAIKSAPHYEQYF. CDR3 coding DNA: TGTGCCATCAAAAGCGCACCACACTACGAGCAGTACTTC.

The V call is TRBV6-5, the J call TRBJ1-1; D may be TRBD1 (6 bases). Germline V gene data show CDR1 as MNHEY and CDR2 as SVGAGI. The ends were cut back, 4 bases at V and 2 bases at J, with 11 bases in the middle. This CDR3 contains 14 residues. CDR3 sequence reads: CASSSYRVNTEAFF. In DNA, the CDR3 is TGTGCCAGCAGTTCTTACAGGGTAAACACTGAAGCTTTCTTT.

Worth noting for this clonotype: A single base separates this from a much larger clone, so it may be a read error. The V and J genes are TRBV24-1 and TRBJ2-2; D unclear. The CDR3 is made up of 15 amino acids. Germline CDR1 reads KGHDR; CDR2 reads SFDVKD. The CDR3 sequence is CAASDLFTGTGELFF. The CDR3 DNA sequence: TGTGCCGCCAGTGATTTGTTCACGGGTACCGGGGAGCTGTTTTTT.

This clonotype was counted a single time. CDR3 sequence reads: CASSQGTGVRTEAFF. CDR3 sequence (DNA): TGCGCCAGCAGCCAAGGGACAGGGGTTCGCACTGAAGCTTTCTTT. This chain connects TRBV4-3 to TRBJ1-1; 9 bases are shared with TRBD1. This CDR3 region has 15 residues. Germline assignment: CDR1 LGHNA and CDR2 YSLEER. V shed 1 base and J 4 bases; nucleotides not matched to a gene: 4.

J is TRBJ2-3 and V is TRBV4-2, with 11 bases fitting TRBD2. CDR1 is LGHNA, CDR2 YNFKEQ, per germline. V shed 5 bases and J 5 bases; nucleotides not matched to a gene: 18. The CDR3 covers 19 residues. CDR3 protein: CASSRRLGIAGGPQDTQYF. CDR3 DNA: TGTGCCAGCAGCAGACGTTTGGGGATAGCGGGAGGGCCACAAGATACGCAGTATTTT.

This clonotype was seen only a few times. This rearrangement joins TRBV28 to TRBJ2-1; tentatively, D is TRBD1 (5 bases). Germline CDR1 MDHEN, CDR2 SYDVKM. The CDR3 contains 15 residues. V was clipped by 6 bases and J by 8 bases, with 20 bases between them. CDR3 coding DNA: TGTGCCAGCAGCTTAACACCCAGGGTAGTGGATGAGCAGTTCTTC. This gives the protein CASSLTPRVVDEQFF. The entire variable domain, with the rest obtained from reference TRBV28 and TRBJ2-1, is as follows: DVKVTQSSRYLVKRTGEKVFLECVQDMDHENMFWYRQDPGLGLRLIYFSYDVKMKEKGDIPEGYSVSREKKERFSLILESASTNQTSMYLCASSLTPRVVDEQFFGPGTRLTVL.

The sample holds a few counts of this clonotype. This chain connects TRBV6-1 to TRBJ2-7; 9 positions match TRBD1. Germline CDR1 and CDR2: MNHNS and SASEGT. V shed 6 bases, J shed 3 bases, and the junction held 9 bases outside the gene matches. The CDR3 sequence is 15 residues long. The CDR3 here is CASRKSPGQGYEQYF. DNA of the CDR3: TGTGCCAGCAGAAAATCCCCGGGACAGGGCTACGAGCAGTACTTC.

The V gene is TRBV19, the J gene TRBJ1-1, with a weak D call TRBD1 (6 bases). The germline gives CDR1 LNHDA, CDR2 SQIVND (reference sequence). Trimming removed 2 bases from V and 1 base from J, with 11 bases in between. The CDR3 spans 15 residues. The CDR3 region is CASSISARGNTEAFF. DNA for the CDR3: TGTGCCAGTAGTATATCGGCCAGGGGGAACACTGAAGCTTTCTTT.

The CDR3 region is CASSKTITSGRAWEQFF. DNA for the CDR3: TGTGCCAGCAGCAAGACTATCACTAGCGGGAGGGCCTGGGAGCAGTTCTTC. The chain is built from TRBV21-1 and TRBJ2-1; the table's TRBD2 call for D was not verified on the DNA. TRBV21-1 is a documented pseudogene. This CDR3 spans 17 amino acids.

This clonotype was recorded a few times. V is TRBV11-2 and J is TRBJ2-7; the D is unclear. Germline V gene sequence: CDR1 SGHAT, CDR2 FQNNGV. Deletions cut 2 bases from V and 0 bases from J, with 14 bases between. CDR3 length equals 16 residues. The CDR3 loop reads CASSLWARESSYEQYF. DNA for the CDR3: TGTGCCAGCAGCTTATGGGCAAGGGAAAGCTCCTACGAGCAGTACTTC.

The chain has TRBV7-2 and TRBJ2-7; D is possibly TRBD2 (6 bases). The V gene lost 2 bases and the J gene lost 1 base, with 12 bases spanning the gap. The CDR3 totals 15 residues. Germline CDR1 and CDR2: SGHTA and FQGNSA. The CDR3 sequence: CASSLPGVTSYEQYF. CDR3 nucleotide sequence: TGTGCCAGCAGCTTACCGGGAGTAACGTCCTACGAGCAGTACTTC.

This clonotype appeared a few times. The V gene is TRBV7-9, the J gene TRBJ2-2; TRBD1 aligns across 8 bases. CDR1 is SEHNR, CDR2 FQNEAQ, per germline (reference sequence). The CDR3 totals 14 residues. The ends lost 3 bases at V and 7 bases at J; junction bases unmatched: 4. The CDR3 spells CASSFQGASGELFF. The CDR3, as DNA: TGTGCCAGCAGCTTTCAGGGGGCGAGCGGGGAGCTGTTTTTT.

The chain is built from TRBV11-2 and TRBJ2-5; possibly TRBD1 or TRBD2 for D (5 bases each). The CDR3 loop spans 14 amino acids. The V and J ends lost 4 bases and 6 bases respectively, with 15 bases between them. Germline lookup yields CDR1 SGHAT and CDR2 FQNNGV. The CDR3 loop reads CASSSRTGQQTQYF. CDR3 sequence (DNA): TGTGCCAGCAGCTCCCGGACGGGGCAGCAGACCCAGTACTTC.